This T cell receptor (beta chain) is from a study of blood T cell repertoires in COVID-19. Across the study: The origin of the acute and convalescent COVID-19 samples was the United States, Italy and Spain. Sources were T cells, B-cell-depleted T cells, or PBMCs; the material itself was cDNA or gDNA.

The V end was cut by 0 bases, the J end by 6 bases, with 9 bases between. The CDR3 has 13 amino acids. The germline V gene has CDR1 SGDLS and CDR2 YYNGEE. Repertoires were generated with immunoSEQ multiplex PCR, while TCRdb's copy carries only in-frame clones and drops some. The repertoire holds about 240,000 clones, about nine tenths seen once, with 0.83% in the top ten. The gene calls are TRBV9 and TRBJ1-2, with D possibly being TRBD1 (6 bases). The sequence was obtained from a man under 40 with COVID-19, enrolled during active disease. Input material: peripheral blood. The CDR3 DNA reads TGTGCCAGCAGCGTAGGGACAGCTAATGGCTACACCTTC. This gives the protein CASSVGTANGYTF.